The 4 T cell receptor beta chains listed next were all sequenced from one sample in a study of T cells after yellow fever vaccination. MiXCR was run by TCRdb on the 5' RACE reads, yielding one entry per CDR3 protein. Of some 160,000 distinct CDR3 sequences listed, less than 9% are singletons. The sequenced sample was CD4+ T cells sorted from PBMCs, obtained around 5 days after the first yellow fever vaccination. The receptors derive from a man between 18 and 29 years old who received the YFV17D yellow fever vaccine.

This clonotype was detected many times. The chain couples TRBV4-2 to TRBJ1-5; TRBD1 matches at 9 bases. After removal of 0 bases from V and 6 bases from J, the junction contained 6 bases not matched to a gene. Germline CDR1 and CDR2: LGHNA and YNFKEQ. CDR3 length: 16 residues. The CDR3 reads CASSQDPQGASQPQHF. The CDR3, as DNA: TGTGCCAGCAGCCAAGATCCACAGGGGGCGAGTCAGCCCCAGCATTTT.

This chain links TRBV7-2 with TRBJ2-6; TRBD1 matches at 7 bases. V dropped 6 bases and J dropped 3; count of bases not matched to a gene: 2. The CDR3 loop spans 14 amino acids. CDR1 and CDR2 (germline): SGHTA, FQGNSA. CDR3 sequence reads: CASRTGFGANVLTF. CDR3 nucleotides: TGTGCCAGCAGGACAGGGTTTGGGGCCAACGTCCTGACTTTC.

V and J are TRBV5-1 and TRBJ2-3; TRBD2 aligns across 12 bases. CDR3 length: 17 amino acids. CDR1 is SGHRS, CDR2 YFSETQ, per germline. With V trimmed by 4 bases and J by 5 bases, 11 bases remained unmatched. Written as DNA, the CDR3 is TGCGCCAGCAGCAGGAGGCCTAGCGGGGGGGCGCAAGATACGCAGTATTTT. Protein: CASSRRPSGGAQDTQYF.

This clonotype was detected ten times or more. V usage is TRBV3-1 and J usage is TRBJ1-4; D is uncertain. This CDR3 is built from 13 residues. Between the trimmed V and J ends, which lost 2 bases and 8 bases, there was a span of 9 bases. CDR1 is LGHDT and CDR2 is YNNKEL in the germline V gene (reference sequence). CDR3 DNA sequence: TGTGCCAGCAGCCAATACATAGGGGAAAAACTGTTTTTT. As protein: CASSQYIGEKLFF.